One sample yielded the 16 T cell receptor beta chains listed below, sequenced in a study of OX40 agonist ivuxolimab in advanced cancers. TCRdb keeps only in-frame clones here, not all; method: immunoSEQ multiplex PCR. The sample includes some 64,000 clones, around 88% of them seen just once. Sequences were derived from CD4+ or CD8+ T cells sorted from blood, sampled in a trial of the OX40 agonist ivuxolimab. The source of these receptors is an adult with an advanced solid tumor such as melanoma, head and neck, liver or kidney cancer.

J is TRBJ1-3 and V is TRBV7-9; TRBD1 matches at 9 bases. The junction had 2 bases not matched to a gene; V was cut back by 4 bases and J by 4 bases. The V gene's germline CDR1 is SEHNR and CDR2 FQNEAQ (reference sequence). This CDR3 is built from 14 residues. The chain's CDR3 is CASSSGQGGNTIYF. The CDR3 coding sequence is TGTGCCAGCAGCTCAGGACAGGGGGGAAACACCATATATTTT.

The count of this clone is one. The genes are TRBV6-1 and TRBJ1-4; unclear D gene. The CDR3 sequence is 14 residues long. Deletions cut 2 bases from V and 7 bases from J, with 11 bases between. Germline V CDR1 and CDR2: MNHNS, SASEGT. In nucleotides, the CDR3 is TGTGCCAGCAGTGAATGGGGTTCGGGTGAAAAACTGTTTTTT. This encodes CASSEWGSGEKLFF.

The rearrangement uses TRBV5-1 and TRBJ1-5, with D tentatively TRBD1 (6 bases). The length of the CDR3 is 15 residues. From germline, CDR1 is SGHRS and CDR2 YFSETQ. Trimming took 4 bases from V and 0 from J, leaving 11 bases between them. The CDR3 DNA follows: TGCGCCAGCAGCAGTGAGGGGGATAGCAATCAGCCCCAGCATTTT. Translated, it gives CASSSEGDSNQPQHF.

The genes are TRBV2 and TRBJ2-7; D ambiguous. The length of the CDR3 is 14 residues. Between the trimmed V and J ends, which lost 2 bases and 7 bases, there was a span of 15 bases. Germline values: CDR1 SNHLY, CDR2 FYNNEI. CDR3 region: CASSEFTPDREQYF. The DNA for the CDR3 is TGTGCCAGCAGTGAATTTACTCCGGATCGTGAGCAGTACTTC.

The V call is TRBV6-5, the J call TRBJ1-3; tentatively, D is TRBD1 (6 bases). V shed 8 bases and J shed 0 bases, with 14 bases lying between them. CDR1 MNHEY and CDR2 SVGAGI come from the germline V gene. The CDR3 covers 15 residues. Here the CDR3 reads CASYADRRSGNTIYF. CDR3 bases: TGTGCCAGCTACGCAGACAGGCGCTCTGGAAACACCATATATTTT.

This sequence joins TRBV5-6 and TRBJ2-5; D remains unclear. Trimming shortened V by 4 bases and J by 5 bases, and 15 bases separated the two germline ends. From germline, CDR1 is SGHDT and CDR2 YYEEEE. The CDR3 length is 14 residues. CDR3 sequence (DNA): TGTGCCAGCAGCACGAGAACAGATGGCGAGACCCAGTACTTC. Translated: CASSTRTDGETQYF.

This clone came up once. V and J are TRBV7-8 and TRBJ1-5; 8 positions agree with TRBD1. This CDR3 has 15 amino acids. Germline CDR1 is SGHVS and CDR2 is FQNEAQ. The junction had 11 bases not matched to a gene; V was cut back by 6 bases and J by 7 bases. CDR3 coding DNA: TGTGCCAGCAGTCATCAGGGGGCAAGGGAACAGCCCCAGCATTTT. Translated: CASSHQGAREQPQHF. Full variable domain (remainder filled in from reference TRBV7-8 and TRBJ1-5): GAGVSQSPRYKVAKRGQDVALRCDPISGHVSLFWYQQALGQGPEFLTYFQNEAQLDKSGLPSDRFFAERPEGSVSTLKIQRTQQEDSAVYLCASSHQGAREQPQHFGDGTRLSIL.

In DNA, the CDR3 is TGTGCCAGCATGGACTCAAGCGGCGATACGCAGTATTTT. Translated: CASMDSSGDTQYF. The chain recombines TRBV28 with TRBJ2-3; D is possibly TRBD2 (5 bases). This CDR3 has 13 residues. V lost 7 bases and J 6 bases, leaving 14 bases between the germline ends. Germline CDR1 is MDHEN and CDR2 is SYDVKM. The complete variable domain, with remaining parts taken from reference TRBV28 and TRBJ2-3, reads DVKVTQSSRYLVKRTGEKVFLECVQDMDHENMFWYRQDPGLGLRLIYFSYDVKMKEKGDIPEGYSVSREKKERFSLILESASTNQTSMYLCASMDSSGDTQYFGPGTRLTVL.

The chain combines TRBV5-1 with TRBJ2-1; D may be TRBD2 (6 bases). The CDR3 runs 15 residues. CDR1 and CDR2 from the germline V gene are SGHRS and YFSETQ. With 5 bases removed from V and 2 bases from J, the gap between germline ends came to 14 bases. CDR3: CASRGTFEAYNEQFF. The CDR3 DNA sequence: TGCGCCAGCAGAGGGACTTTTGAAGCCTACAATGAGCAGTTCTTC.

This chain connects TRBV6-5 to TRBJ2-3; 10 nucleotides align to TRBD1. V was pared by 5 bases and J by 3 bases, with 5 bases of the junction left unmatched. CDR3 length equals 15 residues. Germline CDR1 MNHEY, CDR2 SVGAGI. The CDR3, as DNA: TGTGCCAGCAGTCCAGGACAGGGGGGAACAGATACGCAGTATTTT. This sequence encodes CASSPGQGGTDTQYF.

Only one count was recorded for this clone. J is TRBJ1-3 and V is TRBV11-2; D unclear. CDR1 SGHAT and CDR2 FQNNGV come from the germline V gene. CDR3 length: 11 amino acids. The V gene lost 3 bases and the J gene lost 8 bases, with 5 bases spanning the gap. The CDR3 bases are TGTGCCAGCAGCTTTCAGGACACCATATATTTT. Its protein is CASSFQDTIYF. The full variable domain, with the rest looked up from reference TRBV11-2 and TRBJ1-3, is EAGVAQSPRYKIIEKRQSVAFWCNPISGHATLYWYQQILGQGPKLLIQFQNNGVVDDSQLPKDRFSAERLKGVDSTLKIQPAKLEDSAVYLCASSFQDTIYFGEGSWLTVV.

The rearrangement joins TRBV5-5 to TRBJ2-5; D call uncertain. Trimming took off 2 bases at V and 3 bases at J, with 11 bases between the two ends. The germline CDR1 and CDR2 sequences are SGHKS and YYEKEE (reference sequence). The CDR3 has 14 residues. In DNA, the CDR3 is TGTGCCAGCAGCTTTTTGGCAGGAGAAGAGACCCAGTACTTC. Amino acids: CASSFLAGEETQYF.

This rearrangement joins TRBV14 to TRBJ2-7, with unresolved D. Looked up from germline, CDR1 is SGHDN and CDR2 is FVKESK. The CDR3 loop spans 14 amino acids. V lost 1 base and J lost 3, with 10 bases in between. The CDR3 region is CASSQGGTLYEQYF. Here the CDR3 DNA reads TGTGCCAGCAGCCAAGGAGGTACCCTCTACGAGCAGTACTTC.

This chain joins TRBV18 and TRBJ2-7; D gene unclear. Trimming left V 1 base short and J 4 bases short, with 14 bases between. CDR3 length equals 15 residues. Per the germline V gene, CDR1 is KGHSH and CDR2 is LQKENI. CDR3 region: CASSPLATRPYEQYF. The CDR3 DNA sequence: TGTGCCAGCTCACCACTGGCAACTCGCCCATACGAGCAGTACTTC.

The chain carries TRBV28 and TRBJ1-5; the D is unclear. CDR3 size: 13 residues. V gave up 3 bases and J gave up 3 bases, with 6 bases separating them. Germline-derived CDR1 and CDR2 are MDHEN and SYDVKM. The CDR3 DNA reads as TGTGCCAGCAGTTTGGACTCCAATCAGCCCCAGCATTTT. Amino acid sequence: CASSLDSNQPQHF.

The V and J genes are TRBV5-4 and TRBJ2-1, with 11 bases matching TRBD2. V was pared by 0 bases and J by 8 bases, with 7 bases of the junction left unmatched. The CDR3 loop spans 16 amino acids. Germline CDR1 and CDR2: SGHNT and YYREEE (reference sequence). The CDR3 protein is CASSLALAGGRDEQFF. CDR3 DNA: TGTGCCAGCAGCTTGGCCCTAGCGGGAGGCCGGGATGAGCAGTTCTTC. The whole variable domain, remainder taken from reference TRBV5-4 and TRBJ2-1, is ETGVTQSPTHLIKTRGQQVTLRCSSQSGHNTVSWYQQALGQGPQFIFQYYREEENGRGNFPPRFSGLQFPNYSSELNVNALELDDSALYLCASSLALAGGRDEQFFGPGTRLTVL.